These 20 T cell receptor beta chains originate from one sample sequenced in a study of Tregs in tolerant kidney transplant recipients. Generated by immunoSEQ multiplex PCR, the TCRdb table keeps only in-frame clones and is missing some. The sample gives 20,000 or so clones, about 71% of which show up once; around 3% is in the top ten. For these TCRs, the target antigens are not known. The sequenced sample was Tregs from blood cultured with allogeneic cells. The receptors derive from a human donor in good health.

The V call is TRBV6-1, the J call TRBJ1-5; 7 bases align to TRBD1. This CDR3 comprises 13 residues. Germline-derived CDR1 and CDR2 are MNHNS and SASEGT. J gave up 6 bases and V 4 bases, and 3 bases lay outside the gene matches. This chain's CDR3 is CASSGQGGQPQHF. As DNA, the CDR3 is TGTGCCAGCAGTGGGCAGGGGGGTCAGCCCCAGCATTTT.

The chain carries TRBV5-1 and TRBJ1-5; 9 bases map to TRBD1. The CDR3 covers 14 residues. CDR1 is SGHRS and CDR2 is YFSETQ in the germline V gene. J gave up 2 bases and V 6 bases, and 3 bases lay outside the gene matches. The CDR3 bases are TGCGCCAGCAAACAGGGGGCGGGCAATCAGCCCCAGCATTTT. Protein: CASKQGAGNQPQHF.

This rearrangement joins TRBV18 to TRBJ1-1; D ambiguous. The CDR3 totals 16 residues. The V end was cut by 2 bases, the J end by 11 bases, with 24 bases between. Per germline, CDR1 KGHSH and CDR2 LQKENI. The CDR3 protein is CASSPNSLRPPQRAFF. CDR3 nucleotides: TGTGCCAGCTCACCAAATAGTTTACGGCCTCCTCAGAGGGCTTTCTTT.

The DNA of the CDR3 is TGTGCCAGCAGCTTGCGGGGACTAGCTGATACGCAGTATTTT. Protein sequence: CASSLRGLADTQYF. The chain carries TRBV5-6 and TRBJ2-3; TRBD2 aligns across 9 bases. J gave up 6 bases and V 1 base, and 3 bases lay outside the gene matches. The CDR3 sequence is 14 residues long. CDR1 and CDR2 (germline): SGHDT, YYEEEE.

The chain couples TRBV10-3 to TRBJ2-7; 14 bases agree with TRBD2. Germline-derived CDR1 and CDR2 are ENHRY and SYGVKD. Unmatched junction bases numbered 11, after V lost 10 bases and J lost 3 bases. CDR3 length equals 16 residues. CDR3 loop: CATLPRTSGGSYEQYF. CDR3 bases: TGTGCCACCCTCCCCAGGACTAGCGGGGGGAGCTACGAGCAGTACTTC.

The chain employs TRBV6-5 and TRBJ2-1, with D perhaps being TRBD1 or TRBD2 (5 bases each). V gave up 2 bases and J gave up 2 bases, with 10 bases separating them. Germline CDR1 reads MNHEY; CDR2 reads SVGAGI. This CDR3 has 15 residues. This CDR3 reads CASSYGDGPYNEQFF. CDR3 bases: TGTGCCAGCAGTTACGGGGACGGACCCTACAATGAGCAGTTCTTC.

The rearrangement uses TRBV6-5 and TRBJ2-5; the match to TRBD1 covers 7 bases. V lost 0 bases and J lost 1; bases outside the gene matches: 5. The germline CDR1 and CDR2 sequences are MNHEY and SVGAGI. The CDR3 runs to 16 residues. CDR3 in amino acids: CASSYSTGVGQETQYF. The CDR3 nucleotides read TGTGCCAGCAGTTACTCAACAGGGGTAGGCCAAGAGACCCAGTACTTC.

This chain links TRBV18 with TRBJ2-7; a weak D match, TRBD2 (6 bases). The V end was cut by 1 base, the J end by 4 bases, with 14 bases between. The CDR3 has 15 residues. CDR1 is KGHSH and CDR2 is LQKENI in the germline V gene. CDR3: CASSPQRSGGYEQYF. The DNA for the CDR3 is TGTGCCAGCTCACCACAACGGTCTGGGGGGTACGAGCAGTACTTC.

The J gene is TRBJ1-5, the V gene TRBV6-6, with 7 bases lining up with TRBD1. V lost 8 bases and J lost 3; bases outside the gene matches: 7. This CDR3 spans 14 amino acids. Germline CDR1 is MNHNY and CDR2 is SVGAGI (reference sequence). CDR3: CASLQGGPNQPQHF. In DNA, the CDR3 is TGTGCCAGCTTGCAGGGGGGCCCCAATCAGCCCCAGCATTTT.

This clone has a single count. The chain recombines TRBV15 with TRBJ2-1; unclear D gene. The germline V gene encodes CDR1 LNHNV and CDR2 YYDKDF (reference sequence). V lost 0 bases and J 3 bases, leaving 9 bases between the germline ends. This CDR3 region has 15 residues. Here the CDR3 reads CATSRDAADYNEQFF. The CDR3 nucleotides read TGTGCCACCAGCAGAGATGCGGCGGACTACAATGAGCAGTTCTTC.

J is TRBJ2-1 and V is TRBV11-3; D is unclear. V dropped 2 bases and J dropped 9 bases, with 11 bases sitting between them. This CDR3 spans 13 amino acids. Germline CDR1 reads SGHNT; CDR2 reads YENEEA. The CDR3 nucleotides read TGTGCCAGCAGCTTAAACCTGTTGGCTGAGCAGTTCTTC. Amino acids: CASSLNLLAEQFF.

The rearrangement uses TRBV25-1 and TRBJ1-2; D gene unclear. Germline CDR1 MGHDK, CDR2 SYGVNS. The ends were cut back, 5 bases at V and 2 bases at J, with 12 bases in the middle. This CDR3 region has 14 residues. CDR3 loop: CASSNWVGNYGYTF. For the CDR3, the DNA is TGTGCCAGCAGTAACTGGGTGGGGAACTATGGCTACACCTTC.

The CDR3 loop reads CATSRGRRTDTQYF. The CDR3 DNA sequence: TGTGCTACCTCCCGCGGGAGAAGGACAGATACGCAGTATTTT. The gene calls are TRBV19 and TRBJ2-3, with 7 bases matching TRBD2. The CDR3 has 14 residues. Germline assignment: CDR1 LNHDA and CDR2 SQIVND (reference sequence).

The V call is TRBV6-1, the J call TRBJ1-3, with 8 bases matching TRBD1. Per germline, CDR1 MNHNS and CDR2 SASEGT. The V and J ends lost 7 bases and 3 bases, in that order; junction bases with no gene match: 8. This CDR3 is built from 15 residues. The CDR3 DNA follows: TGTGCCAGCACCCTACAGGGGGAATTTGGAAACACCATATATTTT. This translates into CASTLQGEFGNTIYF.

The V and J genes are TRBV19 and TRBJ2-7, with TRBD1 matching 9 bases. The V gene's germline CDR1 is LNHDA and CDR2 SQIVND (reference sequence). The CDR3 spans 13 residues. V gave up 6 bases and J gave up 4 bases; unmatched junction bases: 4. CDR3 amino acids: CASRPTGGYEQYF. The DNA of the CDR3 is TGTGCCAGTAGACCGACAGGGGGGTACGAGCAGTACTTC. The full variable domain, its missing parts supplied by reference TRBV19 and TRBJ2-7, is DGGITQSPKYLFRKEGQNVTLSCEQNLNHDAMYWYRQDPGQGLRLIYYSQIVNDFQKGDIAEGYSVSREKKESFPLTVTSAQKNPTAFYLCASRPTGGYEQYFGPGTRLTVT.

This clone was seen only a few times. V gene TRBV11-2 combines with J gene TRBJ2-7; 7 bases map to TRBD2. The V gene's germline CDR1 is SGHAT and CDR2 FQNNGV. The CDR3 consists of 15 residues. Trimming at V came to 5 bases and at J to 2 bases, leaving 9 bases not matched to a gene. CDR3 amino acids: CASSLIAGPTYEQYF. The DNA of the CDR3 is TGTGCCAGCAGCCTCATAGCGGGTCCTACCTACGAGCAGTACTTC.

The CDR3 DNA reads TGTGCCAGCAGCTTAAGCTCTGGGGCCAACGTCCTGACTTTC. It encodes CASSLSSGANVLTF. The V and J genes are TRBV7-3 and TRBJ2-6; D is uncertain. Trimming pared 1 base from V and 0 bases from J, leaving 1 base between. Germline V CDR1 and CDR2: SGHTA, FQGTGA. This CDR3 contains 14 residues.

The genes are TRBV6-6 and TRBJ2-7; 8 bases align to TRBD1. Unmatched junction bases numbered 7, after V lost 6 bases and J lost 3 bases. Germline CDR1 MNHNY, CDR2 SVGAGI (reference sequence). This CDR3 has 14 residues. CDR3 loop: CASSTTGANYEQYF. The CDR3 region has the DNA TGTGCCAGCAGCACGACAGGGGCAAACTACGAGCAGTACTTC.

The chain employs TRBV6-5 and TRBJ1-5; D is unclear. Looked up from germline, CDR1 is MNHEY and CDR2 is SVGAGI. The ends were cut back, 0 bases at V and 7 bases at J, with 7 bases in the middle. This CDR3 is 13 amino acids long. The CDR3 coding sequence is TGTGCCAGCAGTTACTCGAGAGGGCAGCCCCAGCATTTT. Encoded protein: CASSYSRGQPQHF.

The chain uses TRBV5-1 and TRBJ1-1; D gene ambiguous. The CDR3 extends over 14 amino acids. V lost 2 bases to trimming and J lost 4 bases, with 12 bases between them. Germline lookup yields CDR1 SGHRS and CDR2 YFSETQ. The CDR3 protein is CASSLLEGATEAFF. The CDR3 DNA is TGCGCCAGCAGCTTACTCGAGGGTGCCACTGAAGCTTTCTTT. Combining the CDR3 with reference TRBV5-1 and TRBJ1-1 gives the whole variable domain KAGVTQTPRYLIKTRGQQVTLSCSPISGHRSVSWYQQTPGQGLQFLFEYFSETQRNKGNFPGRFSGRQFSNSRSEMNVSTLELGDSALYLCASSLLEGATEAFFGQGTRLTVV.